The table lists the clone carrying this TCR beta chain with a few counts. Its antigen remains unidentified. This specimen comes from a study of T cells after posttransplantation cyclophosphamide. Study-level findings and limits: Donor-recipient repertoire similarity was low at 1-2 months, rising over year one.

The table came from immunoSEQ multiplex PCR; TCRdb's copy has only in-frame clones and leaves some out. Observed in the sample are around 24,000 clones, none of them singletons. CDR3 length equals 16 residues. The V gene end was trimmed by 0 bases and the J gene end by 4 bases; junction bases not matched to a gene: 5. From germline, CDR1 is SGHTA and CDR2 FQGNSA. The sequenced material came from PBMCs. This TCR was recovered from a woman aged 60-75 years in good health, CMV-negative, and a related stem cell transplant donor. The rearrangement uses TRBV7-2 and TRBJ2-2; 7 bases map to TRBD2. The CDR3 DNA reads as TGTGCCAGCAGCTTAGCTGGCGGGAGCGTCACCGGGGAGCTGTTTTTT. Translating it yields CASSLAGGSVTGELFF.